The rows below give T cell receptor beta chains drawn from one sample of a study of blood T cell repertoires in COVID-19. Data came from immunoSEQ multiplex PCR; TCRdb stores just in-frame clones and leaves some out. The table records approximately 290,000 clones, 85% to 90% of them present only once. The sequencing sample was made of PBMCs or T cells enriched from blood (not recorded which). The receptors stem from a woman younger than 30 with acute COVID-19. Each CDR3 is given with its conserved first and last residue. D genes are given only for firm matches. Some rows have no size entry. The others give once, few or many, or a class for an expanded clone.

TRBD1	TRBV28	TRBJ2-3	.	CASSSGRGRGDTQYF	TGTGCCAGCAGTTCAGGCAGGGGGCGCGGAGATACGCAGTATTTT
.	TRBV28	TRBJ2-7	few	CASRLLRGYEQYF	TGTGCCAGCAGACTCCTCAGGGGATACGAGCAGTACTTC
TRBD2	TRBV28	TRBJ2-2	.	CASSSGLPGTGELFF	TGTGCCAGCAGCTCGGGACTACCCGGCACCGGGGAGCTGTTTTTT
TRBD2	TRBV5-5	TRBJ2-5	.	CASSPGLAGSETQYF	TGTGCCAGCAGCCCGGGACTAGCGGGATCAGAGACCCAGTACTTC
.	TRBV5-1	TRBJ2-7	.	CASSSQGEQYF	TGCGCCAGCAGCTCCCAGGGCGAGCAGTACTTC
.	TRBV19	TRBJ1-1	once	CASSIDLTVTMNTEAFF	TGTGCCAGTAGTATAGATCTGACAGTAACCATGAACACTGAAGCTTTCTTT
.	TRBV11-3	TRBJ2-1	.	CASSPTGGSLSYNEQFF	TGTGCCAGCAGCCCCACCGGAGGCAGCCTTTCCTACAATGAGCAGTTCTTC
.	TRBV6-5	TRBJ1-1	.	CASSSKPQGTEAFF	TGTGCCAGCAGTTCCAAACCTCAGGGGACTGAAGCTTTCTTT
TRBD1	TRBV7-9	TRBJ1-1	.	CASSFWTGAMNTEAFF	TGTGCCAGCAGCTTCTGGACAGGGGCGATGAACACTGAAGCTTTCTTT
.	TRBV28	TRBJ2-5	.	CASSLGGTAQETQYF	TGTGCCAGCAGCCTGGGAGGCACGGCCCAAGAGACCCAGTACTTC
.	TRBV6-6	TRBJ2-7	.	CASSYLGGETYEQYF	TGTGCCAGCAGTTACCTCGGAGGGGAGACCTACGAGCAGTACTTC
TRBD1	TRBV19	TRBJ2-2	.	CASSRDRAFDTGELFF	TGTGCCAGTAGTAGGGACAGGGCCTTCGACACCGGGGAGCTGTTTTTT
TRBD2	TRBV4-2	TRBJ2-2	.	CASSRTSGRANQKTGELFF	TGTGCCAGCAGTCGGACTAGCGGGAGGGCCAACCAAAAAACCGGGGAGCTGTTTTTT
.	TRBV11-2	TRBJ2-2	.	CASSFLDRPNTGELFF	TGTGCCAGCAGCTTCCTTGACAGACCGAACACCGGGGAGCTGTTTTTT
.	TRBV19	TRBJ1-4	.	CASRSINEKLFF	TGTGCCAGTAGATCCATTAATGAAAAACTGTTTTTT
TRBD2	TRBV7-7	TRBJ2-5	.	CASSLELAGGETQYF	TGTGCTAGCAGCTTAGAACTAGCGGGAGGAGAGACCCAGTACTTC
TRBD2	TRBV9	TRBJ2-1	.	CASSPGTSGEQFF	TGTGCCAGCAGCCCAGGGACTAGTGGTGAGCAGTTCTTC
.	TRBV4-1	TRBJ1-1	.	CASSRGPGEEGEAFF	TGCGCCAGCAGCCGAGGACCGGGGGAGGAGGGTGAAGCTTTCTTT
.	TRBV3-1/TRBV3-2	TRBJ2-7	.	CASSSSLYEQYF	TGTGCCAGCAGCAGTAGCTTATACGAGCAGTACTTC
TRBD1	TRBV9	TRBJ1-6	.	CASSASNPGGNSPLHF	TGTGCCAGCAGCGCTAGCAACCCAGGGGGGAATTCACCCCTCCACTTT